The T cell receptor (beta chain) under discussion was sequenced for a study of Ad26.COV2.S vaccination and SARS-CoV-2 variants. Study context: Within the COV1001 Ad26.COV2.S trial arm, the donor was enrolled.

With respect to this clone: What it recognizes is unknown.

Study-wide results and caveats: Possible underestimation of total T cell responses by the TCR breadth and depth analyses was noted. Across vaccine and placebo recipients, the breadth of non-spike TCRs was similar.

CDR3 length: 15 residues. Germline loops: CDR1 SGHAT, CDR2 FQNNGV. The junction had 3 bases not matched to a gene; V was cut back by 4 bases and J by 0 bases. The data were produced by immunoSEQ multiplex PCR, yet TCRdb's version contains in-frame clones alone and is incomplete. Of roughly 350,000 clones listed, 65% to 90% were seen once; the top ten hold around a tenth. Treatment of the sample: some 20 received Ad26.COV2.S at low or high dose, single or two shots; roughly five received placebo; per-sample allocation not given. Each sample was drawn 63 days after the first injection (of vaccine or placebo).

This rearrangement joins TRBV11-2 to TRBJ2-3; 8 bases fit TRBD2. The sample consisted of peripheral blood, taken in a trial of Ad26.COV2.S vaccine versus placebo. The TCR comes from a person aged 18-65 years who received the Ad26.COV2.S COVID-19 vaccine or a placebo. This CDR3 is CASSSGLASTDTQYF. The CDR3 nucleotides read TGTGCCAGCAGCTCCGGACTAGCTAGCACAGATACGCAGTATTTT.